The table lists the clone carrying this TCR beta chain with a count of one. Its specificity is not known. This sample is drawn from a study of post-analysis software for immune sequencing data. Study as a whole: Included among the disease courses, which were recorded for the cohort, were relapsing-remitting, secondary progressive and progressive-relapsing multiple sclerosis.

The library was made from cDNA and included unique molecular identifiers. TCRdb passed the PCR reads through MiXCR, listing each CDR3 protein once. There are 380,000 or so distinct CDR3 sequences in the sample; 30% to 45% occur only once, and about an eighth lies in the top ten. V was pared by 4 bases and J by 5 bases, with 12 bases of the junction left unmatched. Germline assignment: CDR1 MGHRA and CDR2 YSYEKL. The CDR3 has 16 amino acids. The study, taken as a whole, reports: When patients were compared with controls, about 5 TRBV segments were more frequent, TRBV5-6, TRBV5-1 and TRBV20-1 among them. Significantly lower normalized Chao1 diversity was seen in multiple sclerosis patients than in controls.

The specimen sequenced was blood. This TCR came from a girl aged 10-17 years with multiple sclerosis. The V call is TRBV4-1, the J call TRBJ1-1; 8 nucleotides match TRBD1. The CDR3 nucleotides are TGCGCCAGCAGCCCCGGGCCAACAGGGGGTACAACTGAAGCTTTCTTT. Its translation is CASSPGPTGGTTEAFF.